This TCR beta chain stems from a study of vaccination and CD4 T cells after COVID-19 (dated by TCRdb to 2022 to 2024). Some background on the complete study: SARS-CoV-2 positivity had been established in the convalescent patients by nasal swab PCR, and mild disease was recorded in several of these patients and severe disease in one. The convalescent cohort included six males and four females, with two Hispanic individuals, seven Caucasians, two Asians and one multiracial person. Each participant got two doses of either the Pfizer-BioNTech BNT162b2 vaccine (n=8) or the Moderna mRNA-1273 vaccine (n=2). Post-COVID blood samples were collected from convalescent patients a median of around 96 days after diagnosis, with a range of about 30 to 161 days. Post-vaccine blood samples were collected a median of 72 days after the second vaccine dose, ranging from about 13 to 250 days. The cultures were stimulated with overlapping spike peptide pools from SARS-CoV-2 and from the common cold coronaviruses HCoV-NL63, HCoV-OC43 and HCoV-229E. Control cultures used a CEFX viral epitope pool as positive control, an HIV-1 Nef peptide pool as negative control, or no peptide. In approximately eleven COVID-19 convalescent patients and a handful of infection-naive healthy vaccine recipients, the spike-specific CD4+ TCR repertoire before mRNA vaccination was compared with the repertoire after mRNA vaccination.

The protocol used for the library was PCR. DNA from cultured CD4+ T cells was subjected to TCR sequencing with the Oncomine TCR Beta short-read assay at the Johns Hopkins FTIC core. The QIAamp micro DNA kit was used to extract genomic DNA from the cultured CD4+ T cells. The Oncomine TCR Beta libraries from cultured CD4+ T cells were pooled using unique dual indexes and then sequenced on an Illumina iSeq 100. The study's own analysis went as follows. Non-productive sequences were removed, and CDR3s that did not start with C, did not end with F or W, or were shorter than 7 amino acids were discarded. Antigen-specific clonotypes were identified with the MANAFEST web application by comparing peptide-stimulated wells with reference and other culture wells. Positive clones required FDR below 0.05, an odds ratio above 5, and productive frequency above 0.1% in at least two of three replicate wells. Cross-reactive clonotypes were defined as significantly expanded in both SARS-CoV-2 spike wells and at least one common cold coronavirus spike condition. Levenshtein distances (stringdist) and unrooted phylogenetic trees (ape) in R version 3.6.1 were used to assess CDR3 homology. The public reads were run again by TCRdb, first through fastp at Q25 and then through MiXCR, and only productive beta chains were kept. Entries are consolidated by CDR3 protein sequence, retaining the most common genes and DNA. The authors' filters were not applied to this entry. This sample holds roughly 15,000 distinct CDR3 sequences; less than 65% were observed only once. The ten biggest clones cover 15% to 20% of the sample.

Study-level results and caveats: In convalescent patients, a median around 86% of post-vaccine SARS-CoV-2-reactive clones were detected only after vaccination, suggesting vaccine-specific priming. The number of convalescent patients in the study was relatively small, and the study did not examine early timepoints following natural infection. An increase in the median number of SARS-CoV-2-reactive clonotypes from 21 after infection to roughly 36 after vaccination was observed, but the change was not found to be significant. Of the vaccine-specific clones in convalescent patients, 304 of 307, or nearly all, reacted only to SARS-CoV-2 spike and did not cross-react with common cold coronaviruses.

The sample's treatment or condition label, decoded: roughly 11-day PBMC culture with coronavirus spike peptide pools or control peptides (ViraFEST assay). The study used the ViraFEST assay, which expanded antigen-specific T cells with peptide pools and then identified expanded clonotypes by TCR sequencing. Positive SARS-CoV-2 PCR tests in the convalescent patients dated from March to December 2020, before Alpha, Beta and Delta variants emerged in the United States. PBMCs were cultured at a few million per well in IMDM supplemented with approximately 5% human AB serum and about 10 IU/ml IL-2, with approximately 10 ug/ml peptide pools added. On days 3 and 7, half of the culture medium was replaced with fresh IL-2-containing medium. CD4+ T cells were isolated after approximately ten days of culture through negative selection using the EasySep CD4+ T cell isolation kit. Ficoll-Paque Plus gradient centrifugation was used to isolate PBMCs from whole blood, and the isolated PBMCs were then either used fresh or cryopreserved at -140C. Culture conditions were generally each tested in triplicate wells.

Relative to germline, V is missing 3 bases and J is missing 6 bases, with 7 bases of the junction outside any gene match. The CDR3, from cysteine to phenylalanine, totals 14 residues. Only CDR3 DNA remains: 42 bases, in frame from the first base. From a lookup of the germline V gene, CDR1 and CDR2 are SGHTA and FQGNSA. This clonotype occurred once. Which antigen it targets is not known. No base-level quality is on record; no much larger clone is a single base apart. One read alone is a weak basis. The rearranged segments are TRBV7-2 and TRBJ2-7; 8 bases in the junction line up with TRBD2. The sequenced sample consisted of CD4+ T cells from blood, cultured in vitro. This receptor was obtained from a human donor who had recovered from COVID-19. Read as DNA, the sequence is TGTGCCAGCAGCTTCGGGAGGGCCTTAGGCGAGCAGTACTTC. Its translation is CASSFGRALGEQYF.